This entry concerns a single T cell receptor (beta chain). Which antigen it targets is not known. Base qualities are not provided; no much larger clone lies one nucleotide away. Trimming takes 7 bases off V and 3 bases off J; junction bases not matched to a gene: 9. The CDR3 runs 17 residues from the cysteine to the phenylalanine. Only the CDR3 region is kept as DNA, spanning 51 bases read in frame from base 1. The germline V gene specifies ENHRY as CDR1 and SYGVKD as CDR2. FACS was used to sort CD4+ or CD8+ cells into naive T cells, defined as CD45RA+, and memory T cells, defined as CD45RO+. T cells for TCR sequencing came from a couple of healthy control subjects. Unstimulated sorted T cell subsets were used as baseline controls for the mixed lymphocyte reactions. Genomic DNA was extracted with the Qiagen DNeasy Blood & Tissue Kit. This sample is drawn from a study of regulatory dendritic cells for organ transplantation (TCRdb year 2017). As for the study more broadly: Sorted naive and memory CD4+ and CD8+ T cells had their TCRbeta repertoires sequenced both before and after allostimulation with either regulatory or mature dendritic cells.

Paper-wide results and their limitations: Repertoires were highly diverse in naive CD4+ and CD8+ T cells, less diverse in memory cells, and most oligoclonal in memory CD8+ cells. In both subjects, allostimulation led to expansion of memory CD8+ clones, although regulatory dendritic cells appeared to cause more limited expansion than mature dendritic cells did. Among the resting subsets, the most alloreactive TCR clonotypes were found in memory CD8+ T cells. Sequencing was done in only a couple of subjects, and the authors reported considerable heterogeneity between individuals in the alloreactive memory CD8+ T cell pool.

A multiplexed two-step PCR with Vbeta-specific forward primers and Jbeta-specific reverse primers was used to amplify the TCRbeta CDR3 regions. Through the immunoSEQ service, the TCRbeta libraries were run on an Illumina instrument for sequencing. On the authors' methods: V, D and J genes were assigned using IMGT annotation, and counts were corrected for multiplex PCR bias using synthetic CDR3 analogues. Repertoire clonality was computed in the immunoSEQ Analyzer as one minus normalized Shannon entropy. Whether a clone counted as expanded was decided by Fisher's exact test with Benjamini-Hochberg false discovery rate control and a two-tailed cutoff of P<0.01. TCRdb's version of the immuneACCESS table is confined to in-frame rearrangements and falls short of the full clone set. An unresolved V gene accounts for under half of the shortfall where checked; the remainder is of unknown origin. V, J and clone size reflect that table, while D and trimming were determined from the DNA. This sample lists 25,000 to 30,000 clones; approximately 81% were detected once. Less than 0.5% of the sample rests with the top ten.

The TCR was taken from a human donor in good health. Material: naive CD8+ T cells from blood. The cell subset or site label for this specimen denotes: CD45RA+ naive T cells. In this chain, TRBV10-3 is recombined with TRBJ2-5; 15 bases in the junction line up with TRBD2. The bases read TGTGCCATCAATGGGACTAGCGGGGGGCCGGGGGAAGAGACCCAGTACTTC. Its translation reads: CAINGTSGGPGEETQYF.